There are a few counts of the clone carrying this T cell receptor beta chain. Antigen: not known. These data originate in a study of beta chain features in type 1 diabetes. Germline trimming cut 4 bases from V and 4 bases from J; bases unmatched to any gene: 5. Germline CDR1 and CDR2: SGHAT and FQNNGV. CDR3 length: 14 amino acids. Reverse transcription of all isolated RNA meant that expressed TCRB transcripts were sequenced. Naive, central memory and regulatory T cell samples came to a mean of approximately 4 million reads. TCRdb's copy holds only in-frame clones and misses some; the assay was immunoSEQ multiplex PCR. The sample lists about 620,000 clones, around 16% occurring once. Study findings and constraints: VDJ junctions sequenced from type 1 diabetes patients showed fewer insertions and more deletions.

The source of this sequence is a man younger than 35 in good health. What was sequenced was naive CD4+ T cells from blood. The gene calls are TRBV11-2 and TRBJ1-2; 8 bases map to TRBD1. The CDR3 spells CASSYRGAIYGYTF. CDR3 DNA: TGTGCCAGCAGCTACAGGGGGGCCATCTATGGCTACACCTTC.